This passage covers 6 T cell receptor beta chains from one sample sequenced in a study of cytomegalovirus exposure and HLA in healthy donors. Profiling relied on immunoSEQ multiplex PCR, and the TCRdb table lists in-frame clones only, not all of them. There are about 130,000 clones in the sample; nearly 90% occur only once, and 8% to 9.5% lies in the top ten. Sequencing used PBMCs. These TCRs come from a woman aged 18-29 years in good health and CMV-seropositive.

The rearrangement links TRBV9 to TRBJ2-3; 14 nucleotides line up with TRBD2. Germline loops: CDR1 SGDLS, CDR2 YYNGEE. This CDR3 spans 18 amino acids. The J segment lost 0 bases and the V segment lost 6 bases, leaving 9 bases of the junction unmatched. CDR3 DNA sequence: TGTGCCAGCACCTTAGGACTAGCGGGGGGTCCTAGCACAGATACGCAGTATTTT. Translated, it gives CASTLGLAGGPSTDTQYF.

The genes are TRBV6-1 and TRBJ2-2; 9 bases fit TRBD1. The CDR3 spans 16 residues. Trimming took 3 bases from V and 3 from J; bases not matched to a gene: 5. CDR1 is MNHNS, CDR2 SASEGT, per germline. The CDR3 reads CASSELQGADTGELFF. The CDR3 DNA is TGTGCCAGCAGTGAGTTACAGGGGGCGGACACCGGGGAGCTGTTTTTT.

The chain has TRBV5-5 and TRBJ1-2; TRBD1 matches at 7 bases. Germline V gene data show CDR1 as SGHKS and CDR2 as YYEKEE (reference sequence). The CDR3 is made up of 16 amino acids. Trimming removed 1 base from V and 7 bases from J; junction bases left unmatched: 13. Here the CDR3 DNA reads TGTGCCAGCAGCTTGACGGACAGCGACAGGGTTGGTGGCTACACCTTC. Protein product: CASSLTDSDRVGGYTF.

The chain combines TRBV4-2 with TRBJ2-1; 8 bases match TRBD2. Germline lookup yields CDR1 LGHNA and CDR2 YNFKEQ. V shed 0 bases, J shed 7 bases, and the junction held 11 bases outside the gene matches. The CDR3 has 17 residues. The CDR3 here is CASSQDLSGGPVNEQFF. The CDR3 region has the DNA TGTGCCAGCAGCCAAGATCTTTCGGGGGGGCCAGTAAATGAGCAGTTCTTC.

The V and J genes are TRBV9 and TRBJ1-2, with D uncertain. Germline values: CDR1 SGDLS, CDR2 YYNGEE. The CDR3 totals 16 residues. Trimming pared 0 bases from V and 3 bases from J, leaving 15 bases between. DNA of the CDR3: TGTGCCAGCAGCGTAGACCCCGACGCTGGAGACTATGGCTACACCTTC. The encoded protein is CASSVDPDAGDYGYTF.

The chain combines TRBV19 with TRBJ1-6; TRBD1 matches at 8 bases. Losses at the gene ends were 10 bases for V and 10 bases for J; bases not matched to a gene: 15. The CDR3 has 15 residues. CDR1 and CDR2 (germline): LNHDA, SQIVND (reference sequence). In DNA form, the CDR3 reads TGTGCCACCCAGGATGGGGGCAGGGGGCCCTCACCCCTCCACTTT. This encodes CATQDGGRGPSPLHF.